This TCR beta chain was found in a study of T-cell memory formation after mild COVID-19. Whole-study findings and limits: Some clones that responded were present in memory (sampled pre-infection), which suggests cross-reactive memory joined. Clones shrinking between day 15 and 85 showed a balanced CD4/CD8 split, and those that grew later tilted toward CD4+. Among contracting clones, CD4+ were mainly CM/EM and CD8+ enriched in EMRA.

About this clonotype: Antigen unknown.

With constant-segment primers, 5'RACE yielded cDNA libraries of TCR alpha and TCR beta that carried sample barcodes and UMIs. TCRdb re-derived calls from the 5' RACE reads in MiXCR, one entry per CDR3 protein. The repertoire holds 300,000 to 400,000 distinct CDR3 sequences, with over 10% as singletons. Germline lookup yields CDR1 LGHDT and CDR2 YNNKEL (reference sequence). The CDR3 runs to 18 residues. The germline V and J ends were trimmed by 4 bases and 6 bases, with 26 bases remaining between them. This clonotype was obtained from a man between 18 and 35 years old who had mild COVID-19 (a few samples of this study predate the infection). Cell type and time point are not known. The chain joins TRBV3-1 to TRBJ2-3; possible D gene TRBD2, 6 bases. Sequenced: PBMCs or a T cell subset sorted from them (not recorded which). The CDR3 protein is CASSRNPLALSARDTQYF. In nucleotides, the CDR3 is TGTGCCAGCAGCCGCAATCCGCTAGCGCTGAGTGCAAGGGATACGCAGTATTTT.